The sequence of this T cell receptor (beta chain) was determined in a study of cytomegalovirus exposure and HLA in healthy donors. Study-level results: CMV serostatus was the sole immune exposure information available. Associated with HLA alleles at 0.05 false discovery rate in a later analysis were some 18,000 TCR beta sequences.

It was with 60 Vbeta and 13 Jbeta primers that the PCR ran. This table comes from immunoSEQ multiplex PCR, and its TCRdb copy is limited to in-frame clones, with some not included. The sample shows about 120,000 clones, 77% of them seen only once. On this clone itself: Its antigen is unknown.

With V trimmed by 0 bases and J by 2 bases, 0 bases remained unmatched. Looked up from germline, CDR1 is SGHRS and CDR2 is YFSETQ. This CDR3 has 14 residues. The sequenced material came from PBMCs. The receptor was derived from a man younger than 35 in good health and CMV-seropositive. This sequence joins TRBV5-1 and TRBJ2-7, with TRBD1 matching over 9 bases. The DNA for the CDR3 is TGCGCCAGCAGCTTGGGGACAGGGGCCTACGAGCAGTACTTC. Its protein is CASSLGTGAYEQYF.